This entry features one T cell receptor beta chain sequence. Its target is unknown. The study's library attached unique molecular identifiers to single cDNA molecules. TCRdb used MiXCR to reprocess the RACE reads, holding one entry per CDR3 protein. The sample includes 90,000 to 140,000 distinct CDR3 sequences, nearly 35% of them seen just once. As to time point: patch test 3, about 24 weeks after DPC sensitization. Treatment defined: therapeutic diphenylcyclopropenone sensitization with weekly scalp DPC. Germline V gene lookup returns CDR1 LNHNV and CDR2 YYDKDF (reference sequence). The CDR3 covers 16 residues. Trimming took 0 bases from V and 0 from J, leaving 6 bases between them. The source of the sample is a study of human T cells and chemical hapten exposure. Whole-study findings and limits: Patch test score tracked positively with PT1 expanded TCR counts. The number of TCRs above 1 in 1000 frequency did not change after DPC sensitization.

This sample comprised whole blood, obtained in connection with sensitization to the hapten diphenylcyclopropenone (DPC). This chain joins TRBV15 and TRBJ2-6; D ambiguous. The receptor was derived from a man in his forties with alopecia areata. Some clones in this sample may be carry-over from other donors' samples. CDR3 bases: TGTGCCACCAGCAGAGATCCCAACTCTGGGGCCAACGTCCTGACTTTC. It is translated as CATSRDPNSGANVLTF. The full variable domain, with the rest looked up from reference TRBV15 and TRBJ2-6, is DAMVIQNPRYQVTQFGKPVTLSCSQTLNHNVMYWYQQKSSQAPKLLFHYYDKDFNNEADTPDNFQSRRPNTSFCFLDIRSPGLGDTAMYLCATSRDPNSGANVLTFGAGSRLTVL.